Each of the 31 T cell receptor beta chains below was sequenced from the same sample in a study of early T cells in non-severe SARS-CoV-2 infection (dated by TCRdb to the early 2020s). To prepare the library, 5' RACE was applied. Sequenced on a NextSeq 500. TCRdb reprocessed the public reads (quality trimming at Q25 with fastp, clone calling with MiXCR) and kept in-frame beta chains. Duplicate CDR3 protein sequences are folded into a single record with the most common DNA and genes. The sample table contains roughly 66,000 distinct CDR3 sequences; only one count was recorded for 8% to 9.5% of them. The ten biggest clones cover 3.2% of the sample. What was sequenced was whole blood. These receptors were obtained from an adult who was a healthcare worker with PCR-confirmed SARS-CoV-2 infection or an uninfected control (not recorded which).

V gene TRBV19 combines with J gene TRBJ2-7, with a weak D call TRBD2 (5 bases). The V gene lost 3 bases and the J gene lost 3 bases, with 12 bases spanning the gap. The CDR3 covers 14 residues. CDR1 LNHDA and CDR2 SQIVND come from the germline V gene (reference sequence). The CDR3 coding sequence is TGTGCCAGTAGTATGGGGAGCCCTGTCTACGAGCAGTACTTC. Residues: CASSMGSPVYEQYF.

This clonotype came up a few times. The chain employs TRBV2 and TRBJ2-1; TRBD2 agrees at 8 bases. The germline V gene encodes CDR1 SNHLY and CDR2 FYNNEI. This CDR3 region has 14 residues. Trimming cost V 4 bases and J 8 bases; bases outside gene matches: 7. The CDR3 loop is CASSVLAGWDEQFF. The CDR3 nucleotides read TGTGCCAGCAGTGTTCTAGCGGGTTGGGATGAGCAGTTCTTC.

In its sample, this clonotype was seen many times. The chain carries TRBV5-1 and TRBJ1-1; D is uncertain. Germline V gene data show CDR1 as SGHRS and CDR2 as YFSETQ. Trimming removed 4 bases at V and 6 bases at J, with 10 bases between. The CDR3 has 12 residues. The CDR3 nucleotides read TGCGCCAGCAGCCAAGGCGAGTCTGAAGCTTTCTTT. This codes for CASSQGESEAFF.

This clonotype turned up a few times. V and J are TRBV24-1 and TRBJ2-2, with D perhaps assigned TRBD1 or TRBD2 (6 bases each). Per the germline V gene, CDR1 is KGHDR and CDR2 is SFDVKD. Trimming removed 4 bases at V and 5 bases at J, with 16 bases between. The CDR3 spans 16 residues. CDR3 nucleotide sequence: TGTGCCACCAGTGACACCCGCAGGGGAGGTACCGGGGAGCTGTTTTTT. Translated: CATSDTRRGGTGELFF.

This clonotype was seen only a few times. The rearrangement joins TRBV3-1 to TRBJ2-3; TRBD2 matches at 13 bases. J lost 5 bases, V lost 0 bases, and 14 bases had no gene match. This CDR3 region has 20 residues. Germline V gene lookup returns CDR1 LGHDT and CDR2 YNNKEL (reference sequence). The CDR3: CASSQEATSGRLTRGDTQYF. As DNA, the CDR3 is TGTGCCAGCAGCCAAGAGGCGACTAGCGGGAGGCTTACCCGAGGAGATACGCAGTATTTT.

CDR3 sequence reads: CASSGTHTDTQYF. In DNA form, the CDR3 reads TGTGCCAGCAGCGGGACCCACACAGATACGCAGTATTTT. The J gene is TRBJ2-3, the V gene TRBV6-5; D may correspond to TRBD1 or TRBD2 (5 bases each). With 6 bases removed from V and 2 bases from J, the gap between germline ends came to 9 bases. From germline, CDR1 is MNHEY and CDR2 SVGAGI. The CDR3 loop spans 13 amino acids.

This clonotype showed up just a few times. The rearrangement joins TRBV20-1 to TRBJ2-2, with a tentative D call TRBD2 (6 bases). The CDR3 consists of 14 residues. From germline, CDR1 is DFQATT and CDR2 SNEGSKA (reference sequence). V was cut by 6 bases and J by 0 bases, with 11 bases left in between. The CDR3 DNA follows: TGCAGTGCAACCGGGAGCCCGAACACCGGGGAGCTGTTTTTT. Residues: CSATGSPNTGELFF.

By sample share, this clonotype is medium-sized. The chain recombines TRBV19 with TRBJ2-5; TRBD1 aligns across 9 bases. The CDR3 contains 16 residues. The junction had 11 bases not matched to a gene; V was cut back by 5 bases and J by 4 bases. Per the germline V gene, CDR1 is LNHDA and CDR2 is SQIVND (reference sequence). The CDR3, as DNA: TGTGCCAGTAGTTCAGCGGGACAGGGAGTGAGAGAGACCCAGTACTTC. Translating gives CASSSAGQGVRETQYF.

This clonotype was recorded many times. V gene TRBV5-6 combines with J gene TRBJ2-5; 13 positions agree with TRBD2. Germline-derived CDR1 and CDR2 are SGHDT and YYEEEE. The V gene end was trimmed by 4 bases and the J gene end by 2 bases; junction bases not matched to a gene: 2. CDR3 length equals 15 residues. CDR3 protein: CASSRGLAGQETQYF. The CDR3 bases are TGTGCCAGCAGCCGGGGACTAGCGGGACAAGAGACCCAGTACTTC.

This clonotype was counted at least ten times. The CDR3 DNA reads as TGCGCCAGCAGCCAAGTTTTAGCGGAGGGGGGCACAGATACGCAGTATTTT. Translated, it gives CASSQVLAEGGTDTQYF. This chain links TRBV4-3 with TRBJ2-3; D is perhaps TRBD1 or TRBD2 (6 bases each). The germline gives CDR1 LGHNA, CDR2 YSLEER. This CDR3 spans 17 amino acids. Trimming stripped 1 base from V and 1 base from J, with 15 bases between.

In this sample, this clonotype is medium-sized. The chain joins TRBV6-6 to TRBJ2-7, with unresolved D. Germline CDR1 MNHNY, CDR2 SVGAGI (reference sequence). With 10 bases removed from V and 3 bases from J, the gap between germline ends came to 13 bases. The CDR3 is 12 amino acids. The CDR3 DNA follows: TGTGCCACCACCCTGGACGGCTACGAGCAGTACTTC. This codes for CATTLDGYEQYF.

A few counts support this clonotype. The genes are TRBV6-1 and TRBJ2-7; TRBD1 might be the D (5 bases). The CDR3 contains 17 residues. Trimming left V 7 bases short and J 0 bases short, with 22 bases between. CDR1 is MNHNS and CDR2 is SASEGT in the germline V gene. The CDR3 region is CASIVRALPYSSYEQYF. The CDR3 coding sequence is TGTGCCAGCATCGTCAGGGCCCTCCCTTACAGCTCCTACGAGCAGTACTTC.

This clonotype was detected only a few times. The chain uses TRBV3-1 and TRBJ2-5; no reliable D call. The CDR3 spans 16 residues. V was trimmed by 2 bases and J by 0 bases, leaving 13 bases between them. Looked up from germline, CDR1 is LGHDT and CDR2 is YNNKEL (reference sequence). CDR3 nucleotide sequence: TGTGCCAGCAGCCAAAAACCCCGCTACAACCAAGAGACCCAGTACTTC. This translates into CASSQKPRYNQETQYF.

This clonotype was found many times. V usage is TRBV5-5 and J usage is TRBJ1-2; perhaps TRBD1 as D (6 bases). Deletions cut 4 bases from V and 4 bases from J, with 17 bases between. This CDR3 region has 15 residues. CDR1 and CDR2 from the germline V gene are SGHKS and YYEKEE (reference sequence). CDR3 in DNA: TGTGCCAGCAGCCAGACAGGCACCCGATCCTATGGCTACACCTTC. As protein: CASSQTGTRSYGYTF.

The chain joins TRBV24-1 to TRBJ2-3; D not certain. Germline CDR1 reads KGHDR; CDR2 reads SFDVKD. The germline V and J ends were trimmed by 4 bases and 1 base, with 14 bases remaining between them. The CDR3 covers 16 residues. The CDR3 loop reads CATSDNRPGGTDTQYF. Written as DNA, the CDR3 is TGTGCCACCAGTGACAACAGACCTGGGGGCACAGATACGCAGTATTTT.

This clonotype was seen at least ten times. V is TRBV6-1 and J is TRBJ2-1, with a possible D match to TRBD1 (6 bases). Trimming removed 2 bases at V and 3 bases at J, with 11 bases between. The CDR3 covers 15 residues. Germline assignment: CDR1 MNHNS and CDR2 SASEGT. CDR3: CASSERGFVYNEQFF. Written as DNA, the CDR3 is TGTGCCAGCAGTGAAAGGGGGTTTGTCTACAATGAGCAGTTCTTC.

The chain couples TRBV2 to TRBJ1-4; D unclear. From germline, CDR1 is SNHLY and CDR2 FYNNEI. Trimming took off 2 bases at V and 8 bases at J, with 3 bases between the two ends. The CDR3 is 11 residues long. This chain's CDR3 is CASSELEKLFF. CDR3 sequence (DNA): TGTGCCAGCAGTGAACTAGAAAAACTGTTTTTT.

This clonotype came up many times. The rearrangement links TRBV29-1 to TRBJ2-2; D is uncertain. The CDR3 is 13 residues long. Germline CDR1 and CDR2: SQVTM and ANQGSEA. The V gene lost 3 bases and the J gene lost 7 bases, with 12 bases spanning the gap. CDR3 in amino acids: CSVDSLGNGELFF. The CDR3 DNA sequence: TGCAGCGTTGATAGTCTAGGCAACGGGGAGCTGTTTTTT.

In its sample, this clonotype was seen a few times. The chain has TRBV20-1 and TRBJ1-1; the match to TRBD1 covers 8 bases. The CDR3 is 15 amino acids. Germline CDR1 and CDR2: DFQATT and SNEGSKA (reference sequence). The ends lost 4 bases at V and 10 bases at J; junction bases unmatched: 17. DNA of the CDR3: TGCAGTGCTACCGACAGGGGCGAACTTCCCAGGGGAGCTTTCTTT. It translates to CSATDRGELPRGAFF.

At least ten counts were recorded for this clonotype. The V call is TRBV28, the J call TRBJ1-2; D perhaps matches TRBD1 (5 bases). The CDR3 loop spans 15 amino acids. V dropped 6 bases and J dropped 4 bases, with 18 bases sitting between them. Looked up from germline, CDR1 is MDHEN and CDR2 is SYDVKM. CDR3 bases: TGTGCCAGCAGAGAGGAGGGGCGCGAGGTCTATGGCTACACCTTC. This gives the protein CASREEGREVYGYTF.

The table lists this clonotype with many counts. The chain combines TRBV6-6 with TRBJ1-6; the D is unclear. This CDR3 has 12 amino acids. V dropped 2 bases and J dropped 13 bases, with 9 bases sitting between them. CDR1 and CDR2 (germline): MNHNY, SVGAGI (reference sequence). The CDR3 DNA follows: TGTGCCAGCAGTTACGGGGTCCCCCCCCTCCACTTT. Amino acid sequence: CASSYGVPPLHF.

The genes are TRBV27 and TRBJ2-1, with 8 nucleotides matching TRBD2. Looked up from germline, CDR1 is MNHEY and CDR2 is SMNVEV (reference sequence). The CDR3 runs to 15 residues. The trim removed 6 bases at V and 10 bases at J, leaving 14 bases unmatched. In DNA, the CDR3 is TGTGCCAGCAGCCCAGGGGCAGCGGGAGAAGTAGAGCAGTTCTTC. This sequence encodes CASSPGAAGEVEQFF.

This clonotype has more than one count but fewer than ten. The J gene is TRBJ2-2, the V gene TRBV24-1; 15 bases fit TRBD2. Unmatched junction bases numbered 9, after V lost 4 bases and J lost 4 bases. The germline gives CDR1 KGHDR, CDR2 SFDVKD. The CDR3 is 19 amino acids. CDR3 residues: CATSDPGLAGGLVTGELFF. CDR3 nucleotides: TGTGCCACCAGTGACCCGGGACTAGCGGGAGGCTTGGTCACCGGGGAGCTGTTTTTT.

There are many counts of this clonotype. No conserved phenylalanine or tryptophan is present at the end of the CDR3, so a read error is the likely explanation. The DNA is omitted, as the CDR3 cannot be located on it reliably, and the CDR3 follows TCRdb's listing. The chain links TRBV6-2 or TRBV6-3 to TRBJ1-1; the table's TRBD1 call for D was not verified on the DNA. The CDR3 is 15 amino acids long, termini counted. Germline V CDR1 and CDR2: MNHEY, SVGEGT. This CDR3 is CASSYHQVRGTEAFL.

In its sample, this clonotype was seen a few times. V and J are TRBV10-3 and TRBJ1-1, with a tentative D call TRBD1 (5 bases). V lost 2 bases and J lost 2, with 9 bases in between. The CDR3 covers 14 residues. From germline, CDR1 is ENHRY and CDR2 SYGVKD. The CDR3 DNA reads TGTGCCATCAGTGAGGCAGGGATCAACACTGAAGCTTTCTTT. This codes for CAISEAGINTEAFF.

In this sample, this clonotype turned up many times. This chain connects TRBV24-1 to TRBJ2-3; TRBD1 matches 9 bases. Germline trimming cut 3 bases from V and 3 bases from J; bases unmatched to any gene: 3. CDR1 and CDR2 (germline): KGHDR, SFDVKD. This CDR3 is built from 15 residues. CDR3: CATSDHRGLTDTQYF. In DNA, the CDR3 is TGTGCCACCAGTGATCACAGGGGGCTGACAGATACGCAGTATTTT.

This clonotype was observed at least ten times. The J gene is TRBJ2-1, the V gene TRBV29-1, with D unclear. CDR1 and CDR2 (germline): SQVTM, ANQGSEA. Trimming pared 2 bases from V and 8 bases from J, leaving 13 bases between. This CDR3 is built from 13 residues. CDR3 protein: CSVEPQERDEQFF. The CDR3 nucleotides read TGCAGCGTTGAACCACAAGAACGCGATGAGCAGTTCTTC.

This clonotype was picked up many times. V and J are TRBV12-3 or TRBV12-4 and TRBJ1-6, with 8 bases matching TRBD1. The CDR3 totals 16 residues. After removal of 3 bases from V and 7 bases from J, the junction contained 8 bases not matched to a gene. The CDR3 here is CASSFQTGVRNSPLHF. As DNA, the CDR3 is TGTGCCAGCAGTTTCCAGACAGGGGTACGAAATTCACCCCTCCACTTT.

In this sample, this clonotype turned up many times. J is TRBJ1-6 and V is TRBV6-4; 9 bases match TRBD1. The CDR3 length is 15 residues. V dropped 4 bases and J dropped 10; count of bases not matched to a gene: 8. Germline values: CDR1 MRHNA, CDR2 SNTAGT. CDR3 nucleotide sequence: TGTGCCAGCAGTGGGAAACGGACAGGGGACTCACCCCTCCACTTT. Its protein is CASSGKRTGDSPLHF.

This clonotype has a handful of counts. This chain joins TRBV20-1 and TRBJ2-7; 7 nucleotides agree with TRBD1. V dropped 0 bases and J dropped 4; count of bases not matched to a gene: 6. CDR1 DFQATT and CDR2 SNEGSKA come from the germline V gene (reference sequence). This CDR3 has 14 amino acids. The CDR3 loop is CSARDLDREYEQYF. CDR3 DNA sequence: TGCAGTGCTAGAGATTTAGACAGGGAGTACGAGCAGTACTTC.

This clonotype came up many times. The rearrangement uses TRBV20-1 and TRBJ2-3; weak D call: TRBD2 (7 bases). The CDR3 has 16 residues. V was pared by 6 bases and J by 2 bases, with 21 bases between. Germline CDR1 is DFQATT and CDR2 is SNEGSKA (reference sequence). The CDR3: CSADTLADRNTDTQYF. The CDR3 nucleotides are TGCAGTGCCGATACCCTAGCGGACAGAAACACAGATACGCAGTATTTT.